This TCR beta chain is from a study of T cell responses to AZD1222 COVID-19 vaccine. Study observations and caveats: With dominance at 160-218 and 743-854, vaccine-associated CD4 TCRs spanned spike. Increased Spike-specific TCR breadth and depth were observed after two AZD1222 doses. Just a handful of AZD1222 recipients tested seropositive at baseline. Most donors were white British and more were female, and clonal diversity was possibly underestimated.

A note on this clone: Antigen: not known.

Assay used: immunoSEQ multiplex PCR; TCRdb lists only in-frame clones, some missing. Of 95,000 to 100,000 clones in the sample, more than 85% are singletons; the top ten hold about 15%. V lost 11 bases and J lost 1; bases outside the gene matches: 16. Germline V CDR1 and CDR2: MDHEN, SYDVKM. The CDR3 has 17 amino acids. The chain employs TRBV28 and TRBJ1-1; 10 bases match TRBD1. The TCR was taken from an adult in good health. Sequencing used peripheral blood, obtained on day 0 of AZD1222 vaccination. The DNA for the CDR3 is TGTGCCTCTGCCTCCCCGGGACAGGGGTTCAGGAACACTGAAGCTTTCTTT. This codes for CASASPGQGFRNTEAFF.